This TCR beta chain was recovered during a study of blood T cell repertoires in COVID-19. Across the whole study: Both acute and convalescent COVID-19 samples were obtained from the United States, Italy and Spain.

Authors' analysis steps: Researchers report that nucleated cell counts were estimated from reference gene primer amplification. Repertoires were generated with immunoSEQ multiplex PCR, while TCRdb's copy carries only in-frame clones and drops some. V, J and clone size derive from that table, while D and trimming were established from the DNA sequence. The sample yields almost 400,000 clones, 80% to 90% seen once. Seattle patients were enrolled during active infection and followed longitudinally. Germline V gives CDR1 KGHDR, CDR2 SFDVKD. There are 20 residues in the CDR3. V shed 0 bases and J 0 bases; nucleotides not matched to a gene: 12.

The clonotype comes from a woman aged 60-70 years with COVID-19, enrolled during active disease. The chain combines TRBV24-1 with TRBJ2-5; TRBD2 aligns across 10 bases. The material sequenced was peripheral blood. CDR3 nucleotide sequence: TGTGCCACCAGTGATTTGCAACCCCGTGGCGGGACTAGCGACCAAGAGACCCAGTACTTC. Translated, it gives CATSDLQPRGGTSDQETQYF.